The rows below give T cell receptor beta chains drawn from one sample of a study of graft-versus-host responses after intestinal transplantation. Sequenced by immunoSEQ multiplex PCR; TCRdb stores in-frame clones only, minus some. Seen here are approximately 24,000 clones, roughly 85% observed once, and the top ten hold 0.96%. The source was PBMCs, collected roughly 450 days after intestinal transplant. The source of these receptors is a human patient who received an intestinal transplant, so some T cells may come from the graft donor. Both conserved end residues are part of each CDR3. A D gene is named only where the DNA matches it firmly. Clone size is stated in some rows and not others, as once, few, many or a class when expanded.

>-|TRBV6-5|-|TRBJ2-7
CASSRPALDSYEQYF
TGTGCCAGCAGCCGCCCGGCGCTAGATTCCTACGAGCAGTACTTC
>-|TRBV9|-|TRBJ2-5
CASTRSAEPQETQYF
TGTGCCAGCACCCGGTCAGCGGAACCCCAAGAGACCCAGTACTTC
>-|TRBV2|-|TRBJ2-7
CASSGGFSYEQYF
TGTGCCAGCAGTGGGGGGTTCTCCTACGAGCAGTACTTC
>-|TRBV6-1|-|TRBJ1-5
CASSEWTKVRGQPQHF
TGTGCCAGCAGTGAATGGACGAAGGTGAGGGGTCAGCCCCAGCATTTT
>-|TRBV12-5|-|TRBJ1-3
CASGLDLSSGNTIYF
TGTGCTAGTGGTCTGGATTTGAGCTCTGGAAACACCATATATTTT
>TRBD1|TRBV4-1|-|TRBJ1-5
CASSHLGQGPNQPQHF
TGCGCCAGCAGCCACCTAGGACAGGGCCCGAATCAGCCCCAGCATTTT
>-|TRBV4-1|-|TRBJ2-5
CASRLWAGQETQYF
TGCGCCAGCCGGTTATGGGCGGGTCAAGAGACCCAGTACTTC
>-|TRBV4-3|-|TRBJ1-3
CASSQGPTVGNTIYF
TGCGCCAGCAGCCAAGGGCCGACGGTTGGAAACACCATATATTTT
>-|TRBV18|-|TRBJ2-1
CASSVLSQGPWGTRESYNEQFF
TGTGCCAGCTCAGTCCTAAGTCAGGGGCCCTGGGGGACTCGCGAATCCTACAATGAGCAGTTCTTC
>-|TRBV6-6|-|TRBJ1-1
CASSILGEREAFF
TGTGCCAGCAGTATTCTAGGGGAGAGGGAGGCTTTCTTT
>-|TRBV5-6|-|TRBJ2-7
CASSQWTAPSPSYEQYF
TGTGCCAGCAGCCAATGGACAGCCCCGTCCCCCTCCTACGAGCAGTACTTC
>-|TRBV7-6|-|TRBJ2-1
CASSPNGLASNEQFF
TGTGCCAGCAGCCCAAACGGGCTAGCGTCCAATGAGCAGTTCTTC
>TRBD2|TRBV30|few|TRBJ2-7
CAWRATGIPGLAGYEQYF
TGTGCCTGGAGAGCGACAGGTATCCCGGGACTAGCGGGGTACGAGCAGTACTTC
>-|TRBV5-1|-|TRBJ2-7
CANRGLYEQYF
TGCGCCAACAGAGGCCTCTACGAGCAGTACTTC
>-|TRBV9|-|TRBJ1-5
CASSVAGGVNQPQHF
TGTGCCAGCAGCGTAGCTGGGGGGGTCAATCAGCCCCAGCATTTT
>-|TRBV18|-|TRBJ2-7
CASSRDRNSYEQYF
TGTGCCAGCTCACGGGACCGTAACTCCTACGAGCAGTACTTC
>-|TRBV27|few|TRBJ2-7
CASSRTAGLVHEQYF
TGTGCCAGCAGTCGAACGGCGGGGTTGGTCCACGAGCAGTACTTC
>TRBD1|TRBV7-8|-|TRBJ1-1
CASSLTGTNTEAFF
TGTGCCAGCAGCTTGACAGGGACGAACACTGAAGCTTTCTTT
>-|TRBV11-2|-|TRBJ2-1
CASSLGQLTYNEQFF
TGTGCCAGCAGCTTAGGACAGCTCACCTACAATGAGCAGTTCTTC
>TRBD2|TRBV19|-|TRBJ2-7
CASSFAGTGGSF
TGTGCCAGTAGTTTTGCGGGGACCGGGGGGTCCTTC
>TRBD1|TRBV7-9|-|TRBJ1-3
CASSSGTVSGNTIYF
TGTGCCAGCAGCTCCGGGACAGTGAGTGGAAACACCATATATTTT
>-|TRBV4-1|-|TRBJ2-1
CASSQGFRGEQFF
TGCGCCAGCAGCCAAGGTTTCCGTGGTGAGCAGTTCTTC
>-|TRBV28|once|TRBJ2-7
CASRPEGRGRHF
TGTGCCAGCAGGCCGGAGGGCCGGGGGCGGCACTTC
>TRBD2|TRBV30|once|TRBJ2-2
CAFVAGRGELFF
TGTGCCTTTGTAGCGGGGCGCGGGGAGCTGTTTTTT
>-|TRBV6-6|-|TRBJ2-7
CASSNQGLQQYF
TGTGCCAGCAGTAATCAGGGTCTCCAGCAGTACTTC
>-|TRBV27|-|TRBJ1-5
CASSFWGGNQPQHF
TGTGCCAGCAGTTTTTGGGGAGGCAATCAGCCCCAGCATTTT
>-|TRBV11-2|-|TRBJ2-5
CASSFIGRYGRETQYF
TGTGCCAGCAGCTTTATCGGGCGTTACGGGCGAGAGACCCAGTACTTC
>-|TRBV5-4|-|TRBJ2-5
CASSSRETQYF
TGTGCCAGCAGCTCCCGAGAGACCCAGTACTTC